The clone carrying this TCR beta chain was counted a few times. This specimen comes from a study of blood T cells in healthy people across ages. The CDR3 covers 13 residues. The V gene's germline CDR1 is DFQATT and CDR2 SNEGSKA (reference sequence). V trimming: 5 bases; J trimming: 8 bases; junction bases outside the gene matches: 7. The use of a sample-barcoded 5' primer and a J-beta primer mix characterized a second PCR of roughly 6 to 12 cycles. Using its own MiXCR run on the 5' RACE reads, TCRdb lists one record per CDR3 protein. The sample consists of around 1.5 million distinct CDR3 sequences, around 39% of them appearing once. The draw of peripheral blood yielded roughly 10 milliliters from each donor.

The source material was blood. The TCR originated in a woman younger than 30 in good health. J is TRBJ2-1 and V is TRBV20-1; 9 nucleotides agree with TRBD1. The CDR3 spells CSARPGQGDEQFF. Written as DNA, the CDR3 is TGCAGTGCTCGACCGGGACAGGGCGATGAGCAGTTCTTC.